These 11 T cell receptor beta chains came from one sample sequenced in a study of patients and donors after allogeneic stem cell transplantation. MiXCR, run by TCRdb on the RT-PCR reads, gives a single entry per CDR3 protein. The sample records hundreds of thousands of distinct CDR3 sequences, 16% being singletons. What was sequenced was blood, either unsorted or a sorted T cell fraction (not recorded which). The receptors derive from a human donor who was either an allogeneic HSCT recipient or a stem cell or donor lymphocyte infusion donor (not recorded which). It is not recorded whose cells these are; they may come from a transplant donor.

The chain joins TRBV6-5 to TRBJ1-1, with D possibly TRBD1 on 5 matching bases. Germline V gene lookup returns CDR1 MNHEY and CDR2 SVGAGI. V lost 0 bases and J lost 6, with 23 bases in between. The CDR3 sequence is 18 residues long. The CDR3 region has the DNA TGTGCCAGCAGTTACTCGCTAAATAGGGGTGGGGGGGTACCTGAAGCTTTCTTT. Translating it yields CASSYSLNRGGGVPEAFF.

This clonotype occurred a few times. The V call is TRBV27, the J call TRBJ2-5, with 11 bases matching TRBD1. The CDR3 spans 14 residues. The germline V gene encodes CDR1 MNHEY and CDR2 SMNVEV (reference sequence). The junction had 4 bases not matched to a gene; V was cut back by 6 bases and J by 4 bases. Here the CDR3 reads CASSRTGGTETQYF. In DNA, the CDR3 is TGTGCCAGCAGCCGGACAGGGGGCACAGAGACCCAGTACTTC.

This clonotype has a count of ten or more. The chain carries TRBV7-9 and TRBJ2-7; D is ambiguous. The CDR3 runs 14 residues. CDR1 is SEHNR and CDR2 is FQNEAQ in the germline V gene (reference sequence). The germline V and J ends were trimmed by 5 bases and 3 bases, with 14 bases remaining between them. CDR3 amino acids: CASSQGRASYEQYF. As DNA, the CDR3 is TGTGCCAGCAGCCAAGGCCGCGCGAGCTACGAGCAGTACTTC. The variable domain in full, completed from reference TRBV7-9 and TRBJ2-7, reads DTGVSQNPRHKITKRGQNVTFRCDPISEHNRLYWYRQTLGQGPEFLTYFQNEAQLEKSRLLSDRFSAERPKGSFSTLEIQRTEQGDSAMYLCASSQGRASYEQYFGPGTRLTVT.

The gene calls are TRBV4-3 and TRBJ2-5, with 7 nucleotides matching TRBD1. The junction had 9 bases not matched to a gene; V was cut back by 0 bases and J by 2 bases. CDR3 length: 17 residues. Germline CDR1 reads LGHNA; CDR2 reads YSLEER. The CDR3 DNA follows: TGCGCCAGCAGCCAAGATGGGAAGGGGGCGAGACAAGAGACCCAGTACTTC. Amino acid sequence: CASSQDGKGARQETQYF.

This clonotype was counted a few times. The CDR3 spells CASSRVLAGDEQFF. CDR3 in DNA: TGTGCCAGCAGCCGGGTGCTAGCGGGCGATGAGCAGTTCTTC. This sequence joins TRBV3-1 and TRBJ2-1; 8 bases fit TRBD2. The CDR3 runs to 14 residues. The germline gives CDR1 LGHDT, CDR2 YNNKEL (reference sequence). V was pared by 4 bases and J by 8 bases, with 7 bases of the junction left unmatched.

The chain recombines TRBV11-2 with TRBJ1-4, with no clear D. Germline values: CDR1 SGHAT, CDR2 FQNNGV. V lost 5 bases to trimming and J lost 6 bases, with 16 bases between them. The CDR3 runs 15 residues. CDR3 DNA: TGTGCCAGCAGCAGGCCCCAGAGCGCGTATGAAAAACTGTTTTTT. This encodes CASSRPQSAYEKLFF.

A few counts support this clonotype. The V call is TRBV5-8, the J call TRBJ2-7, with TRBD2 as a possible D gene (5 bases). The CDR3 is 13 residues long. In germline, CDR1 is SGHTS, CDR2 YDEGEE. The V end lost 2 bases, the J end lost 9 bases, and 15 bases lay between the germline ends. The CDR3: CASSFLGGGGQYF. The CDR3 DNA reads as TGTGCCAGCAGCTTCCTAGGAGGAGGTGGGCAGTACTTC.

This clonotype was seen a handful of times. This chain links TRBV24-1 with TRBJ1-1; a weak D match, TRBD1 (5 bases). The V end was cut by 5 bases, the J end by 6 bases, with 9 bases between. Per germline, CDR1 KGHDR and CDR2 SFDVKD. The CDR3 totals 12 residues. The CDR3 here is CATSAGPAEAFF. In nucleotides, the CDR3 is TGTGCCACCAGTGCGGGACCGGCTGAAGCTTTCTTT.

The rearrangement uses TRBV6-1 and TRBJ2-3; D is uncertain. The CDR3 totals 15 residues. V was cut by 4 bases and J by 0 bases, with 11 bases left in between. CDR1 MNHNS and CDR2 SASEGT come from the germline V gene. The CDR3 protein is CASSAYETSTDTQYF. The CDR3 region has the DNA TGTGCCAGCAGTGCATACGAAACTAGCACAGATACGCAGTATTTT.

This rearrangement joins TRBV3-1 to TRBJ2-7; D may correspond to TRBD1 or TRBD2 (5 bases each). Per the germline V gene, CDR1 is LGHDT and CDR2 is YNNKEL (reference sequence). There are 16 residues in the CDR3. V lost 1 base and J 7 bases, leaving 20 bases between the germline ends. The CDR3 protein is CASSQGFGRLEGEQYF. DNA for the CDR3: TGTGCCAGCAGCCAAGGGTTTGGGCGGCTTGAGGGGGAGCAGTACTTC.

This rearrangement joins TRBV9 to TRBJ1-1; D is uncertain. In germline, CDR1 is SGDLS, CDR2 YYNGEE. The CDR3 is 18 residues long. The V gene lost 4 bases and the J gene lost 0 bases, with 22 bases spanning the gap. The CDR3 loop reads CASSPRVYPGSMNTEAFF. The CDR3 coding sequence is TGTGCCAGCAGCCCCCGGGTCTACCCCGGATCGATGAACACTGAAGCTTTCTTT.